The 5 T cell receptor beta chains presented below share a single source sample, sequenced in a study of blood T cell repertoires in COVID-19. Profiling relied on immunoSEQ multiplex PCR, and the TCRdb table lists in-frame clones only, not all of them. The data hold about 130,000 clones, with 75% to 90% observed a single time. Material: peripheral blood. The receptors come from a human donor in a cohort sampled during active COVID-19.

CDR3 DNA: TGTGCCAGTAGGAGGAACCTGGGGCCCCAGCATTTT. The encoded protein is CASRRNLGPQHF. V and J are TRBV19 and TRBJ1-5; D is undetermined. V was cut by 6 bases and J by 9 bases, with 12 bases left in between. Looked up from germline, CDR1 is LNHDA and CDR2 is SQIVND (reference sequence). The CDR3 has 12 amino acids.

The rearrangement uses TRBV18 and TRBJ2-5; D possibly corresponds to TRBD2 (6 bases). V lost 0 bases and J lost 5, with 10 bases in between. The CDR3 consists of 14 residues. Germline CDR1 and CDR2: KGHSH and LQKENI. The CDR3 DNA is TGTGCCAGCTCACCACCGACTAGATTCGAGACCCAGTACTTC. It encodes CASSPPTRFETQYF.

The genes are TRBV7-9 and TRBJ1-1; 10 bases map to TRBD1. This CDR3 has 14 residues. V dropped 5 bases and J dropped 10; count of bases not matched to a gene: 10. Germline V gene data show CDR1 as SEHNR and CDR2 as FQNEAQ (reference sequence). The CDR3 nucleotides are TGTGCCAGCAGCCTTCGGGACAGGGGCTCGGGAGCTTTCTTT. Protein: CASSLRDRGSGAFF. The whole variable domain, filled in from reference TRBV7-9 and TRBJ1-1, reads DTGVSQNPRHKITKRGQNVTFRCDPISEHNRLYWYRQTLGQGPEFLTYFQNEAQLEKSRLLSDRFSAERPKGSFSTLEIQRTEQGDSAMYLCASSLRDRGSGAFFGQGTRLTVV.

The chain has TRBV4-3 and TRBJ1-2; TRBD1 matches 8 bases. The germline gives CDR1 LGHNA, CDR2 YSLEER. The CDR3 extends over 18 amino acids. V lost 0 bases to trimming and J lost 2 bases; unmatched junction nucleotides: 11. CDR3 DNA: TGCGCCAGCAGCCAAGATAAGGGCAGGGGGCGAGTAAACTATGGCTACACCTTC. This codes for CASSQDKGRGRVNYGYTF.

This chain uses TRBV19 with TRBJ1-1; tentative D call: TRBD1 (6 bases). CDR1 is LNHDA, CDR2 SQIVND, per germline (reference sequence). V was pared by 3 bases and J by 4 bases, with 18 bases between. This CDR3 contains 16 residues. This CDR3 reads CASSILTGSGGTEAFF. In DNA, the CDR3 is TGTGCCAGTAGTATTTTGACAGGCAGTGGTGGCACTGAAGCTTTCTTT.